Following are 18 T cell receptor beta chains from one sample sequenced in a study of blood T cell repertoires in COVID-19. The protocol was immunoSEQ multiplex PCR, while the TCRdb copy is restricted to in-frame clones and leaves out a portion. The data contain about 140,000 clones, 88% of them singletons. The material sequenced was peripheral blood. The origin of the receptors is a man aged 65-85 years with acute or convalescent COVID-19.

The gene calls are TRBV7-9 and TRBJ1-4; D unclear. CDR1 is SEHNR, CDR2 FQNEAQ, per germline (reference sequence). This CDR3 has 13 residues. The germline V and J ends were trimmed by 2 bases and 14 bases, with 15 bases remaining between them. CDR3 in amino acids: CASSLSPQTNLFF. Written as DNA, the CDR3 is TGTGCCAGCAGCTTAAGTCCCCAGACAAACCTGTTTTTT.

The chain couples TRBV6-5 to TRBJ1-5; 7 bases agree with TRBD1. Losses at the gene ends were 8 bases for V and 3 bases for J; bases not matched to a gene: 10. Germline CDR1 is MNHEY and CDR2 is SVGAGI. The CDR3 consists of 15 residues. CDR3 bases: TGTGCCAGCGGGGGCAGGGGGGAAGCCAATCAGCCCCAGCATTTT. As protein: CASGGRGEANQPQHF.

The CDR3 region is CASSLRQYGYTF. Here the CDR3 DNA reads TGTGCCAGCAGCCTCCGACAGTATGGCTACACCTTC. The V and J genes are TRBV3-1 (or the pseudogene TRBV3-2) and TRBJ1-2, with D perhaps TRBD1 (5 bases). V was clipped by 4 bases and J by 5 bases, with 8 bases between them. CDR1 LGHDT and CDR2 YNNKEL come from the germline V gene (reference sequence). This CDR3 is 12 amino acids long.

Notes on this clone: A read error may produce the germline difference seen at one junction end. The chain couples TRBV14 to TRBJ2-1, with D perhaps matching TRBD2 (5 bases). The CDR3 has 14 residues. Germline CDR1 SGHDN, CDR2 FVKESK. The CDR3 loop is CASSLNPDYYEQFF. CDR3 bases: TGTGCCAGCAGCCTGAATCCCGACTACTATGAGCAGTTCTTC.

The chain recombines TRBV5-1 with TRBJ1-1; D remains unclear. Trimming removed 2 bases from V and 7 bases from J, with 6 bases in between. The CDR3 loop spans 11 amino acids. Germline CDR1 SGHRS, CDR2 YFSETQ. CDR3 in DNA: TGCGCCAGCAGCTTTGGCGGTGAAGCTTTCTTT. Amino acid sequence: CASSFGGEAFF.

This clone was counted a single time. The chain uses TRBV11-2 and TRBJ1-2, with 9 bases that match TRBD1. This CDR3 is built from 12 residues. CDR1 and CDR2 from the germline V gene are SGHAT and FQNNGV. V shed 6 bases, J shed 8 bases, and the junction held 4 bases outside the gene matches. Here the CDR3 reads CASSRTGDGYTF. CDR3 nucleotides: TGTGCCAGCAGTCGGACAGGGGACGGCTACACCTTC.

The chain is built from TRBV6-5 and TRBJ2-7; D is possibly TRBD2 (6 bases). V was trimmed by 6 bases and J by 3 bases, leaving 15 bases between them. The CDR3 contains 14 residues. Germline values: CDR1 MNHEY, CDR2 SVGAGI. The CDR3 DNA sequence: TGTGCCAGCAGCCCGACTCCGGGGGTCTACGAGCAGTACTTC. Translation gives CASSPTPGVYEQYF.

The rearrangement links TRBV6-5 to TRBJ2-7; a weak D match, TRBD2 (6 bases). Trimming took 0 bases from V and 2 from J, leaving 8 bases between them. The CDR3 totals 14 residues. Germline V gene data show CDR1 as MNHEY and CDR2 as SVGAGI. The chain's CDR3 is CASSYSGGPYEQYF. The CDR3 nucleotides are TGTGCCAGCAGTTACTCGGGGGGACCCTACGAGCAGTACTTC.

The chain combines TRBV6-5 with TRBJ1-6, with D perhaps matching TRBD1 (5 bases). Trimming took 2 bases from V and 8 from J, leaving 13 bases between them. Germline CDR1 MNHEY, CDR2 SVGAGI. The CDR3 runs 15 residues. CDR3 in DNA: TGTGCCAGCAGTTACGCATACGGGGGGGATTCACCCCTCCACTTT. Its translation is CASSYAYGGDSPLHF.

The rearrangement links TRBV14 to TRBJ2-3; 7 bases agree with TRBD2. This CDR3 spans 14 amino acids. Unmatched junction bases numbered 2, after V lost 4 bases and J lost 1 base. Per the germline V gene, CDR1 is SGHDN and CDR2 is FVKESK. CDR3: CASSRGGGTDTQYF. DNA of the CDR3: TGTGCCAGCAGCCGGGGGGGAGGCACAGATACGCAGTATTTT.

This clone was counted between two and nine times. The chain employs TRBV2 and TRBJ2-7; perhaps TRBD1 as D (5 bases). The CDR3 consists of 13 residues. CDR1 SNHLY and CDR2 FYNNEI come from the germline V gene. Trimming took 0 bases from V and 6 from J, leaving 9 bases between them. Here the CDR3 reads CASSEAPGPEQYF. The CDR3 DNA reads TGTGCCAGCAGTGAAGCCCCAGGGCCCGAGCAGTACTTC.

This chain links TRBV24-1 with TRBJ2-3; 9 positions agree with TRBD1. CDR1 KGHDR and CDR2 SFDVKD come from the germline V gene. The trim removed 5 bases at V and 2 bases at J, leaving 4 bases unmatched. The CDR3 has 15 amino acids. In nucleotides, the CDR3 is TGTGCCACCAGTGCGGGGACAGGGTACACAGATACGCAGTATTTT. Amino acids: CATSAGTGYTDTQYF.

This chain uses TRBV12-3 or TRBV12-4 with TRBJ1-6; 7 nucleotides match TRBD1. The CDR3 totals 13 residues. With V trimmed by 2 bases and J by 9 bases, 1 base remained unmatched. CDR3 sequence: CASSLQGGSPLHF. The DNA of the CDR3 is TGTGCCAGCAGTTTACAGGGGGGTTCACCCCTCCACTTT.

This chain joins TRBV6-5 and TRBJ1-6; D possibly corresponds to TRBD1 (5 bases). CDR1 is MNHEY, CDR2 SVGAGI, per germline. With 4 bases removed from V and 10 bases from J, the gap between germline ends came to 11 bases. The CDR3 extends over 13 amino acids. The DNA of the CDR3 is TGTGCCAGCAGTTTGTACAGGAAATCACCCCTCCACTTT. Translating gives CASSLYRKSPLHF.

V gene TRBV5-1 combines with J gene TRBJ2-2; TRBD2 matches at 11 bases. Per the germline V gene, CDR1 is SGHRS and CDR2 is YFSETQ. This CDR3 has 16 residues. The junction had 3 bases not matched to a gene; V was cut back by 1 base and J by 4 bases. CDR3 DNA: TGCGCCAGCAGCTTGTCTCTAGCGGGGGGCACCGGGGAGCTGTTTTTT. This codes for CASSLSLAGGTGELFF.

The V gene is TRBV6-5, the J gene TRBJ1-2; 7 bases are a match to TRBD1. The CDR3 runs 15 residues. CDR1 MNHEY and CDR2 SVGAGI come from the germline V gene. V shed 6 bases and J 8 bases; nucleotides not matched to a gene: 15. The CDR3 loop reads CASRRLDREVRGYTF. Here the CDR3 DNA reads TGTGCCAGCAGGAGACTCGACAGGGAGGTCCGAGGCTACACCTTC.

The J gene is TRBJ2-7, the V gene TRBV28; 9 bases are shared with TRBD1. CDR3 size: 14 residues. Germline assignment: CDR1 MDHEN and CDR2 SYDVKM. V lost 6 bases, J lost 5 bases, and 8 bases stayed unmatched. As DNA, the CDR3 is TGTGCCAGCAGGACCGGGACAGGGAGAAACGAGCAGTACTTC. Encoded protein: CASRTGTGRNEQYF. The variable domain in full, with the rest retrieved from reference TRBV28 and TRBJ2-7, is DVKVTQSSRYLVKRTGEKVFLECVQDMDHENMFWYRQDPGLGLRLIYFSYDVKMKEKGDIPEGYSVSREKKERFSLILESASTNQTSMYLCASRTGTGRNEQYFGPGTRLTVT.

This chain uses TRBV14 with TRBJ1-1; D remains ambiguous. Germline CDR1 is SGHDN and CDR2 is FVKESK. The CDR3 totals 15 residues. Trimming removed 1 base at V and 3 bases at J, with 12 bases between. The CDR3 DNA is TGTGCCAGCAGCCAAGTGTGGCAGGTCGACACTGAAGCTTTCTTT. This sequence encodes CASSQVWQVDTEAFF.